This T cell receptor beta chain was observed in a study of tumor and adjacent non-tumor tissue in lung cancer. Study at large: There were some 11 adenocarcinoma, a couple of squamous cell carcinoma and 1 small cell lung cancer cases. Stage I to III disease affected some 11 men and roughly 5 women aged 31 to 76. Each sample yielded 3.5 million to 5 million productive TCRbeta reads on average.

TCRbeta libraries were built with three rounds of nested PCR, modified from ARM-PCR. TCRdb reprocessed the multiplex PCR reads with MiXCR, giving one entry per CDR3 protein. The sample lists about 200,000 distinct CDR3 sequences; about 76% were seen once. RNA was extracted from bulk tissue without any cell sorting. The CDR3 length is 14 residues. Per germline, CDR1 SGHAT and CDR2 FQNNGV. V was trimmed by 6 bases and J by 8 bases, leaving 17 bases between them. The source material was lung tumor tissue. The chain couples TRBV11-2 to TRBJ1-3; D unresolved. The receptor was derived from a man between 60 and 75 years old with non-small cell lung cancer. The CDR3 DNA is TGTGCCAGCAGGCCTGGCCCAGCCTGGTACACCATATATTTT. Residues: CASRPGPAWYTIYF.